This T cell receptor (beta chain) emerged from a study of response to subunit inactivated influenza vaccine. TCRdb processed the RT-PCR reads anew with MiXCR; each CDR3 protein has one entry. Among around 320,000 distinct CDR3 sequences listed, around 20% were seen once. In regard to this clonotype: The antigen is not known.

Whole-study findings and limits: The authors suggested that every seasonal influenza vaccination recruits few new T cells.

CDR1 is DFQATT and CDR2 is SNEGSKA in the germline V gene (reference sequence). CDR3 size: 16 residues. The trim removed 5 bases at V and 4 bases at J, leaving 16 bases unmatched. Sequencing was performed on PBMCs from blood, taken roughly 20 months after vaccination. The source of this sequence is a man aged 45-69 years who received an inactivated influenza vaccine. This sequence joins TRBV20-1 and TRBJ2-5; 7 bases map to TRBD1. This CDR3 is CSARTVKTGFGETQYF. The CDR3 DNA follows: TGCAGTGCTCGCACCGTTAAGACAGGGTTTGGAGAGACCCAGTACTTC.